This is a list of T cell receptor beta chains from one sample in a study of blood T cell repertoires in COVID-19. Using immunoSEQ multiplex PCR, the repertoire was profiled, and TCRdb retains in-frame clones only, with some absent. The sample yields 100,000 to 150,000 clones, more than 70% seen once. The sample was peripheral blood. Receptor source: a woman over 75 with acute or convalescent COVID-19. The CDR3 runs from the conserved cysteine through the conserved F or W. D genes are given only for firm matches.

D: NA; V: TRBV19; J: TRBJ1-1; length: 16; CDR3: CASGYLEGAGRTEAFF; DNA: TGTGCCAGTGGCTACCTCGAGGGCGCGGGGAGGACTGAAGCTTTCTTT
D: NA; V: TRBV5-1; J: TRBJ1-2; length: 13; CDR3: CASSLAERYGYTF; DNA: TGCGCCAGCAGCTTGGCCGAGAGGTATGGCTACACCTTC
D: TRBD1; V: TRBV6-6; J: TRBJ2-5; length: 13; CDR3: CATRETGEETQYF; DNA: TGTGCCACCAGAGAGACAGGGGAAGAGACCCAGTACTTC
D: TRBD1; V: TRBV5-4; J: TRBJ1-1; length: 15; CDR3: CASRKGQGYNTEAFF; DNA: TGTGCCAGCAGGAAAGGACAGGGGTACAACACTGAAGCTTTCTTT
D: NA; V: TRBV2; J: TRBJ2-1; length: 15; CDR3: CASSEGRLVNNEQFF; DNA: TGTGCCAGCAGTGAAGGACGACTAGTCAACAATGAGCAGTTCTTC
D: NA; V: TRBV19; J: TRBJ1-1; length: 14; CDR3: CASSIARQNTEAFF; DNA: TGTGCCAGTAGTATAGCCCGACAGAACACTGAAGCTTTCTTT
D: TRBD1; V: TRBV11-2; J: TRBJ1-4; length: 19; CDR3: CASSSPGQGHRRVNEKLFF; DNA: TGTGCCAGCAGCTCCCCGGGACAGGGGCACCGAAGGGTTAATGAAAAACTGTTTTTT
D: NA; V: TRBV27; J: TRBJ1-6; length: 17; CDR3: CASSLIPGREYNSPLHF; DNA: TGTGCCAGCAGTTTAATTCCAGGGAGGGAGTATAATTCACCCCTCCACTTT
D: NA; V: TRBV27; J: TRBJ1-2; length: 14; CDR3: CASSMYQGGYGYTF; DNA: TGTGCCAGCAGTATGTACCAGGGCGGCTATGGCTACACCTTC
D: NA; V: TRBV12-5; J: TRBJ2-5; length: 13; CDR3: CASGLVGAETQYF; DNA: TGTGCTAGTGGTTTGGTAGGAGCGGAGACCCAGTACTTC
D: TRBD1; V: TRBV4-1; J: TRBJ2-3; length: 16; CDR3: CASRRQGGGGTDTQYF; DNA: TGCGCCAGCAGACGACAGGGCGGTGGCGGCACAGATACGCAGTATTTT
D: NA; V: TRBV11-3; J: TRBJ2-7; length: 13; CDR3: CASSIYHGYEQYF; DNA: TGTGCCAGCAGCATCTACCACGGGTACGAGCAGTACTTC
D: NA; V: TRBV7-2; J: TRBJ1-4; length: 14; CDR3: CASSLDVANEKLFF; DNA: TGTGCCAGCAGCTTAGATGTGGCCAATGAAAAACTGTTTTTT